Given below is one T cell receptor (beta chain) in context. Its recognized antigen is unknown. Base-call qualities are not available, and no considerably larger clone is one nucleotide away. This sample is part of a study of cytomegalovirus exposure and HLA in healthy donors (dated by TCRdb to about 2017). General notes on the study: A later analysis indicated that the roughly 130 validation repertoires were generated on the platform also employed for the approximately 700 repertoires of the first cohort. To predict cytomegalovirus infection status, the study brought together high-throughput TCR immunosequencing, statistical association of individual TCRs with disease status, and machine learning. The study aimed to test whether signatures of past pathogen exposure could be identified by cataloging public T cell receptors. Along with the roughly 700-subject first cohort, a separate validation cohort of 120 different subjects was used. Results and caveats for the whole study, not just this receptor: Subsequent analysis determined that TCRs grouped into clusters in the first cohort also showed a tendency toward co-occurrence across the 130 or so validation repertoires, and approximately 94% of cluster scores exceeded 0. While some public TCRs were present in many individuals, most TCR sequences turned up only very rarely across donors. In the study, 150 to 200 TCR beta chains were listed as associated with cytomegalovirus. In vitro tests confirmed that three of the cytomegalovirus-associated TCR beta chains recognize cytomegalovirus antigens. The authors suggested that the approach could potentially be generalized to other disease states and immunological phenotypes. A later analysis had no HLA typing for the validation cohort, so co-occurrence there was scored across all 110 or so repertoires. Cytomegalovirus status was reported to be diagnosed by the classifier with high specificity and sensitivity in both the original and validation cohorts.

Donors formed part of the validation cohort, which comprised fewer than 150 subjects and was distinct from the first cohort of under 850 subjects. The library relied on the immunoSEQ multiplex PCR assay. The paper's data handling went like this. A statistical classification framework was built to diagnose cytomegalovirus status from the catalog of TCR beta chain sequences. Here the immuneACCESS table is served through TCRdb, limited to in-frame sequences with V and J called. Missing clones are a known gap in these copies; in checked studies unresolved V genes cover under half, and the rest lacks a known reason. The D gene and trimming were derived from the DNA, and the V and J assignments and clone size from that table. The sample table contains hundreds of thousands of clones; only one count was recorded for more than 75% of them. Of the sample, roughly 1.2% falls within the top ten clones. The sample was PBMCs. The clonotype originates from a woman aged 25-40 years in good health and CMV-seropositive.

The CDR3 region has the sequence CASRMGQGGSYEQYF. The DNA sequence reads TGTGCCAGCAGAATGGGACAGGGGGGATCCTACGAGCAGTACTTC. In this chain, TRBV6-1 is recombined with TRBJ2-7; the junction holds 11 bases that match TRBD1. V loses 6 bases at its end and J loses 1 base; junction bases beyond the gene matches: 5. The CDR3 runs 15 residues from the cysteine to the phenylalanine. Only the CDR3 DNA is retained, 45 bases long and in frame from the first base. CDR1 and CDR2 are drawn from the germline V gene: MNHNS, SASEGT.